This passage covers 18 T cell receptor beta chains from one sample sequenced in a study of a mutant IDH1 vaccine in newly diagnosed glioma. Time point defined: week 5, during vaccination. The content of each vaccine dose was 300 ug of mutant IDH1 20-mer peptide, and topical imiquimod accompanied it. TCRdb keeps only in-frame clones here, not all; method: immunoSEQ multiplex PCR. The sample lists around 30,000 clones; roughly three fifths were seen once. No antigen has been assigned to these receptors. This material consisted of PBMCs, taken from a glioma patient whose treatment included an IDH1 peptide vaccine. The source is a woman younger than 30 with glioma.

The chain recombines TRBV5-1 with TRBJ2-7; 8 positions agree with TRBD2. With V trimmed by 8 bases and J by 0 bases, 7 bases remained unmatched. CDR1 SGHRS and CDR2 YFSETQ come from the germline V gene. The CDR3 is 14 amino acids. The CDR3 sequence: CASRRGDSSYEQYF. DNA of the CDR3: TGCGCCAGTCGGCGGGGGGATAGCTCCTACGAGCAGTACTTC.

The CDR3 nucleotides read TGTGCCAGCAGTGAACGTATTCGACCGGGACAGGTCTTTTTCGGGTCCTATGAAAAACTGTTTTTT. Protein product: CASSERIRPGQVFFGSYEKLFF. V and J are TRBV6-1 and TRBJ1-4; 8 bases are a match to TRBD1. V lost 2 bases and J lost 6; bases outside the gene matches: 26. CDR3 size: 22 residues. Germline V gives CDR1 MNHNS, CDR2 SASEGT.

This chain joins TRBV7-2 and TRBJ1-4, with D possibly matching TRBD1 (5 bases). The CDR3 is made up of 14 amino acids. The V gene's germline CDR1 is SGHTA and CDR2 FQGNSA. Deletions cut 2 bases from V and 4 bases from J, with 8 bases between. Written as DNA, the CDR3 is TGTGCCAGCAGCTTACAGGGATATAATGAAAAACTGTTTTTT. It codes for CASSLQGYNEKLFF.

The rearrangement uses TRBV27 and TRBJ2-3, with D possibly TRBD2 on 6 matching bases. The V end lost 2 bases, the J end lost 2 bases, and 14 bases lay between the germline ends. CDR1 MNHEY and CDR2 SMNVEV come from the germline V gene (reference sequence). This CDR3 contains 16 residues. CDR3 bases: TGTGCCAGCAGTTTACGGGGGAACGATATCACAGATACGCAGTATTTT. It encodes CASSLRGNDITDTQYF.

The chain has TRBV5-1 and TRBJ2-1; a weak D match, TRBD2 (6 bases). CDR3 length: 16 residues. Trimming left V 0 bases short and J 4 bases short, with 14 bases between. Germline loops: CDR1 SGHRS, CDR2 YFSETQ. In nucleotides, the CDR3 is TGCGCCAGCAGCTTGGAAGGAGCGGCGGGATACAATGAGCAGTTCTTC. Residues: CASSLEGAAGYNEQFF.

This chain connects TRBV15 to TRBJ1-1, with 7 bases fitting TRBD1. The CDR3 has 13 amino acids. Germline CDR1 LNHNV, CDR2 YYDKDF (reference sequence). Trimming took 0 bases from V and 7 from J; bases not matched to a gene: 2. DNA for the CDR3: TGTGCCACCAGCAGAGAGGGACAGTTTGAAGCTTTCTTT. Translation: CATSREGQFEAFF.

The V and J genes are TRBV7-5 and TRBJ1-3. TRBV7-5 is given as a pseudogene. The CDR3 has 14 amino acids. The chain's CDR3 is CARSSGPRGNTIYF. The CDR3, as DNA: TGTGCCAGAAGCTCGGGACCCCGCGGAAACACCATATATTTT.

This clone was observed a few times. CDR3 protein: CASSLAGMRANEKLFF. CDR3 bases: TGTGCCAGCAGCTTGGCGGGGATGAGGGCTAATGAAAAACTGTTTTTT. This chain uses TRBV7-9 with TRBJ1-4, with D hard to call. Per germline, CDR1 SEHNR and CDR2 FQNEAQ (reference sequence). The germline V and J ends were trimmed by 3 bases and 3 bases, with 14 bases remaining between them. The CDR3 has 16 residues.

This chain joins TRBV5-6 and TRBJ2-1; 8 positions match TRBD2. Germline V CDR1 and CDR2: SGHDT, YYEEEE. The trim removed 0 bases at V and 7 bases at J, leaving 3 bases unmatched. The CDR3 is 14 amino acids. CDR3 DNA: TGTGCCAGCAGCTTGGCCGGGGGGGGGAATGAGCAGTTCTTC. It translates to CASSLAGGGNEQFF.

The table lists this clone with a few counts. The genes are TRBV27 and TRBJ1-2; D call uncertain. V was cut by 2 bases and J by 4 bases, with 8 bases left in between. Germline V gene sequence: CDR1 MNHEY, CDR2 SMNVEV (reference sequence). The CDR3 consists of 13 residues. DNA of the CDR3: TGTGCCAGCAGTTTAACCTGGGGCTATGGCTACACCTTC. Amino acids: CASSLTWGYGYTF.

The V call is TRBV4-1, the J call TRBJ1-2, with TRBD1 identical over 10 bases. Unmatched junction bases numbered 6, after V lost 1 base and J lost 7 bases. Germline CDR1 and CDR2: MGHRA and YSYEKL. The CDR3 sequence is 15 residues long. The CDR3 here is CASSQAKGQGFGYTF. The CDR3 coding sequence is TGCGCCAGCAGCCAAGCCAAGGGACAGGGGTTTGGCTACACCTTC.

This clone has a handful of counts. CDR3 DNA sequence: TGTGCCAGCAGTCAGCGGGGAATAAGCACAGATACGCAGTATTTT. Its translation: CASSQRGISTDTQYF. This chain connects TRBV28 to TRBJ2-3; 7 bases match TRBD2. CDR1 is MDHEN and CDR2 is SYDVKM in the germline V gene. This CDR3 has 15 amino acids. J lost 0 bases, V lost 5 bases, and 5 bases had no gene match.

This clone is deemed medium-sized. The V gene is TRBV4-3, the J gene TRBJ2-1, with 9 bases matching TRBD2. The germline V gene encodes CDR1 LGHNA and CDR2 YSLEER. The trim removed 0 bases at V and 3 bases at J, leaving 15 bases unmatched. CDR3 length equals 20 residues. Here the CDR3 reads CASSQETIYIAGALYNEQFF. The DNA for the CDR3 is TGCGCCAGCAGCCAAGAGACCATTTACATAGCGGGAGCCCTCTACAATGAGCAGTTCTTC.

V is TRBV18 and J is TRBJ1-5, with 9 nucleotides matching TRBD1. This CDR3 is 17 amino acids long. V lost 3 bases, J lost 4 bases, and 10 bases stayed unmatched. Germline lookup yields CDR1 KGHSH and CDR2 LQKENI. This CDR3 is CASSPAGQGSVNQPQHF. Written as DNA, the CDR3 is TGTGCCAGCTCACCCGCAGGACAGGGGAGTGTAAATCAGCCCCAGCATTTT.

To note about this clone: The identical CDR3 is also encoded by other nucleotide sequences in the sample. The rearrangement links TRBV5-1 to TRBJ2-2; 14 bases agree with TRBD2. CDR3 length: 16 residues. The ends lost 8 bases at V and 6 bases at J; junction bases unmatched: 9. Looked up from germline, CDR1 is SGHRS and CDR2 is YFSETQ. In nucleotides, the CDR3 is TGCGCCAGTAGACCTCAGGGACTAGCGGGGGCCGGGGAGCTGTTTTTT. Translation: CASRPQGLAGAGELFF.

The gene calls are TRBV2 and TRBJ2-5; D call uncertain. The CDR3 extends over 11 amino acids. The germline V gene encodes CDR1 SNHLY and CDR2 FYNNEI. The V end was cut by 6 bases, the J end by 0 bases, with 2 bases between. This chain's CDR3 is CASRYQETQYF. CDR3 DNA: TGTGCCAGCAGGTACCAAGAGACCCAGTACTTC.

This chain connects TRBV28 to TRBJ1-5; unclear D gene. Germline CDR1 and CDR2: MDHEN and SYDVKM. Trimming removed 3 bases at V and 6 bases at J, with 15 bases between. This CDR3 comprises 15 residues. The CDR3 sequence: CASSFPTPPSQPQHF. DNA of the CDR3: TGTGCCAGCAGTTTCCCGACCCCTCCCAGTCAGCCCCAGCATTTT.

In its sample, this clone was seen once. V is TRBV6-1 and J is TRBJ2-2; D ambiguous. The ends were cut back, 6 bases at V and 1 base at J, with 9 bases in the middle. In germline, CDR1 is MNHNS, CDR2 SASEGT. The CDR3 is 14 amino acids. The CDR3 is CASRLQMNTGELFF. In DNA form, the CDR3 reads TGTGCCAGCAGGTTGCAGATGAACACCGGGGAGCTGTTTTTT.